This T cell receptor (beta chain) stems from a study of response to subunit inactivated influenza vaccine. After removal of 3 bases from V and 9 bases from J, the junction contained 5 bases not matched to a gene. CDR3 length: 13 residues. TCRdb recomputed calls from the RT-PCR reads with MiXCR, one row per CDR3 protein. The sample consists of some 500,000 distinct CDR3 sequences, about 25% of them appearing once. Specimen: CD4+ T cells sorted from PBMCs, collected roughly 5 days after vaccination. This chain links TRBV12-3 or TRBV12-4 with TRBJ2-7; 10 bases are a match to TRBD1. The receptor was derived from a man aged 45-60 years who received an inactivated influenza vaccine. The CDR3 DNA follows: TGTGCCAGCAGTTTGGGGACAGGGGTAGGGCAGTACTTC. This sequence encodes CASSLGTGVGQYF.